The 6 T cell receptor beta chains below all came from one sample that was sequenced in a study of cytomegalovirus exposure and HLA in healthy donors. The PCR was carried out with 60 Vbeta primers and 13 Jbeta primers. The data were produced by immunoSEQ multiplex PCR, yet TCRdb's version contains in-frame clones alone and is incomplete. The repertoire holds 150,000 to 200,000 clones, with around 82% as singletons. The sequenced sample was PBMCs. These TCRs come from a man between 60 and 75 years old in good health and CMV-seronegative.

J is TRBJ1-2 and V is TRBV4-1; D is perhaps TRBD1 (5 bases). V was cut by 4 bases and J by 5 bases, with 14 bases left in between. There are 14 residues in the CDR3. The germline V gene encodes CDR1 MGHRA and CDR2 YSYEKL. The CDR3 nucleotides read TGCGCCAGCAGCCCCTCCAGGGCTGCTTATGGCTACACCTTC. Its translation: CASSPSRAAYGYTF.

The rearrangement links TRBV5-4 to TRBJ2-3; the D is unclear. The CDR3 has 14 residues. CDR1 is SGHNT and CDR2 is YYREEE in the germline V gene (reference sequence). The V gene lost 0 bases and the J gene lost 5 bases, with 10 bases spanning the gap. The CDR3 coding sequence is TGTGCCAGCAGCTTGGTGGGCCGAGAAGATACGCAGTATTTT. Protein sequence: CASSLVGREDTQYF.

The chain uses TRBV9 and TRBJ2-2; 10 bases fit TRBD2. Germline CDR1 reads SGDLS; CDR2 reads YYNGEE. The CDR3 runs to 15 residues. Trimming cost V 1 base and J 4 bases; bases outside gene matches: 1. In DNA, the CDR3 is TGTGCCAGCAGCGTACTAGCGGGAGCCACCGGGGAGCTGTTTTTT. It yields the protein CASSVLAGATGELFF.

The rearrangement uses TRBV5-4 and TRBJ1-1; TRBD1 aligns across 9 bases. Per germline, CDR1 SGHNT and CDR2 YYREEE (reference sequence). The CDR3 extends over 15 amino acids. Losses at the gene ends were 4 bases for V and 5 bases for J; bases not matched to a gene: 9. DNA for the CDR3: TGTGCCAGCAGCCCTGGTGGGACAGGGTTAACTGAAGCTTTCTTT. Its translation is CASSPGGTGLTEAFF.

The rearrangement uses TRBV16 and TRBJ1-6, with D possibly TRBD1 on 5 matching bases. The CDR3 runs 14 residues. The V and J ends lost 3 bases and 7 bases respectively, with 10 bases between them. From germline, CDR1 is KGHSY and CDR2 FQNENV. CDR3 sequence reads: CASSHRGVNSPLHF. CDR3 sequence (DNA): TGTGCCAGCAGCCATCGGGGGGTCAATTCACCCCTCCACTTT. Full variable domain (outside the CDR3, taken from reference TRBV16 and TRBJ1-6): GEEVAQTPKHLVRGEGQKAKLYCAPIKGHSYVFWYQQVLKNEFKFLISFQNENVFDETGMPKERFSAKCLPNSPCSLEIQATKLEDSAVYFCASSHRGVNSPLHFGNGTRLTVT.

Here the CDR3 DNA reads TGCGCCAGCAGCCTCAATAGCGGGAGGGTTGCAGGGGAGCTGTTTTTT. Translated: CASSLNSGRVAGELFF. The chain links TRBV4-1 to TRBJ2-2; TRBD2 matches 11 bases. CDR1 is MGHRA, CDR2 YSYEKL, per germline. The CDR3 has 16 amino acids. Germline trimming cut 4 bases from V and 8 bases from J; bases unmatched to any gene: 9.